The 16 T cell receptor beta chains given below trace back to one sample, sequenced in a study of T cell repertoires in cytomegalovirus infection. TCRdb ran MiXCR on the reads and lists one entry per CDR3 protein. The data hold under 600,000 distinct CDR3 sequences, with about 15% observed a single time. Sequencing was done on a sample of CD8+ T cells from PBMCs. These receptor sequences come from a human donor in good health (CMV status not recorded). Some clones in this sample may be carry-over from other donors' samples.

This clonotype was recorded many times. The rearrangement joins TRBV6-5 to TRBJ2-3, with D perhaps TRBD2 (6 bases). This CDR3 spans 13 amino acids. Germline CDR1 and CDR2: MNHEY and SVGAGI. Trimming removed 1 base from V and 4 bases from J, with 6 bases in between. The CDR3 DNA follows: TGTGCCAGCAGTTACTGGGAGGCAGATACGCAGTATTTT. Protein product: CASSYWEADTQYF.

This sequence joins TRBV7-9 and TRBJ2-3; weak D call: TRBD2 (6 bases). V was clipped by 3 bases and J by 4 bases, with 14 bases between them. This CDR3 contains 15 residues. Germline V lookup: CDR1 SEHNR, CDR2 FQNEAQ (reference sequence). CDR3 residues: CASSFVPSEADTQYF. The CDR3 coding sequence is TGTGCCAGCAGCTTTGTACCTAGCGAAGCAGATACGCAGTATTTT.

The chain recombines TRBV24-1 with TRBJ2-1; 7 bases align to TRBD1. Germline V gene data show CDR1 as KGHDR and CDR2 as SFDVKD. This CDR3 comprises 15 residues. With V trimmed by 2 bases and J by 4 bases, 4 bases remained unmatched. The CDR3 protein is CATSDSDRWYNEQFF. CDR3 nucleotide sequence: TGTGCCACCAGTGATTCGGACAGGTGGTACAATGAGCAGTTCTTC.

The chain carries TRBV5-4 and TRBJ2-1, with a tentative D call TRBD2 (6 bases). Between the trimmed V and J ends, which lost 2 bases and 8 bases, there was a span of 26 bases. The germline CDR1 and CDR2 sequences are SGHNT and YYREEE (reference sequence). The length of the CDR3 is 18 residues. The CDR3 region is CASSFGGVGRQGGDEQFF. DNA for the CDR3: TGTGCCAGCAGCTTCGGCGGGGTCGGACGCCAAGGCGGGGATGAGCAGTTCTTC. Looking up the rest from reference TRBV5-4 and TRBJ2-1 gives the full variable domain: ETGVTQSPTHLIKTRGQQVTLRCSSQSGHNTVSWYQQALGQGPQFIFQYYREEENGRGNFPPRFSGLQFPNYSSELNVNALELDDSALYLCASSFGGVGRQGGDEQFFGPGTRLTVL.

This chain joins TRBV11-2 and TRBJ2-5; no firm D call. Germline CDR1 and CDR2: SGHAT and FQNNGV. The CDR3 loop spans 15 amino acids. V lost 0 bases, J lost 2 bases, and 10 bases lay in between. CDR3 protein: CASSLEFAGQETQYF. The CDR3 DNA sequence: TGTGCCAGCAGCTTAGAGTTCGCTGGACAAGAGACCCAGTACTTC.

At least ten counts were recorded for this clonotype. J is TRBJ2-7 and V is TRBV7-2; 13 nucleotides align to TRBD2. This CDR3 contains 14 residues. V trimming: 3 bases; J trimming: 6 bases; junction bases outside the gene matches: 2. The V gene's germline CDR1 is SGHTA and CDR2 FQGNSA. The CDR3 DNA sequence: TGTGCCAGCAGCTTGGGGACTAGCGGGACCGAGCAGTACTTC. Amino acids: CASSLGTSGTEQYF.

This clonotype was picked up many times. The rearrangement links TRBV12-3 or TRBV12-4 to TRBJ1-2; 7 bases match TRBD1. CDR3 length: 15 amino acids. V lost 6 bases and J lost 0; bases outside the gene matches: 7. The CDR3 DNA reads TGTGCCAGCAGATCCTCAGGGGGGGCTAACTATGGCTACACCTTC. Its protein is CASRSSGGANYGYTF.

The chain recombines TRBV15 with TRBJ1-1; D may be TRBD1 (5 bases). V gave up 1 base and J gave up 2 bases, with 11 bases separating them. Germline CDR1 and CDR2: LNHNV and YYDKDF (reference sequence). This CDR3 has 15 residues. CDR3 amino acids: CATSRGQTTNTEAFF. The CDR3 coding sequence is TGTGCCACCAGCAGAGGACAGACAACAAACACTGAAGCTTTCTTT.

The chain uses TRBV9 and TRBJ2-3; no clear D. Trimming left V 0 bases short and J 4 bases short, with 12 bases between. CDR3 length: 15 amino acids. The germline V gene has CDR1 SGDLS and CDR2 YYNGEE. CDR3: CASSVGGWVSDTQYF. CDR3 sequence (DNA): TGTGCCAGCAGCGTAGGCGGTTGGGTATCAGATACGCAGTATTTT.

This clonotype occurred many times. This chain links TRBV7-3 with TRBJ2-5; 10 bases line up with TRBD2. Germline CDR1 is SGHTA and CDR2 is FQGTGA. Trimming at V came to 6 bases and at J to 5 bases, leaving 9 bases not matched to a gene. The CDR3 runs 15 residues. The CDR3 reads CASSRSGGAGETQYF. DNA for the CDR3: TGTGCCAGCAGTCGGAGCGGGGGGGCCGGTGAGACCCAGTACTTC.

The V gene is TRBV12-3 or TRBV12-4, the J gene TRBJ1-2; tentatively, D is TRBD1 (6 bases). The V and J ends lost 7 bases and 5 bases respectively, with 17 bases between them. There are 14 residues in the CDR3. This CDR3 is CASKGGNIGYGYTF. CDR3 nucleotides: TGTGCCAGCAAGGGGGGTAACATTGGTTATGGCTACACCTTC.

This clonotype has at least ten counts. The V gene is TRBV7-3, the J gene TRBJ2-7, with D tentatively TRBD1 (6 bases). CDR3 length equals 13 residues. Per germline, CDR1 SGHTA and CDR2 FQGTGA. V lost 5 bases and J lost 5, with 13 bases in between. As DNA, the CDR3 is TGTGCCAGCAGCCCCAACAGGGTCCACGAGCAGTACTTC. Its translation is CASSPNRVHEQYF.

This clonotype came up many times. Here the CDR3 reads CAISESTGRIYGYTF. DNA for the CDR3: TGTGCCATCAGTGAGTCGACGGGCAGAATCTATGGCTACACCTTC. The genes are TRBV10-3 and TRBJ1-2; D is undetermined. The germline gives CDR1 ENHRY, CDR2 SYGVKD. The length of the CDR3 is 15 residues. The V gene lost 0 bases and the J gene lost 4 bases, with 12 bases spanning the gap.

There are many counts of this clonotype. V is TRBV28 and J is TRBJ2-1; D may be TRBD2 (5 bases). V was shortened by 7 bases and J by 0 bases, with 13 bases between the two germline ends. Germline-derived CDR1 and CDR2 are MDHEN and SYDVKM. This CDR3 comprises 15 residues. CDR3 sequence (DNA): TGTGCCAGCACCGCTGAGGGAAGCTCCTACAATGAGCAGTTCTTC. Its protein product is CASTAEGSSYNEQFF.

Concerning this clonotype: This may arise from a read error, as a much more abundant clone is one base away. The rearrangement uses TRBV7-9 and TRBJ1-1; 10 bases are a match to TRBD1. V gave up 10 bases and J gave up 5 bases; unmatched junction bases: 7. The CDR3 has 13 residues. CDR1 is SEHNR and CDR2 is FQNEAQ in the germline V gene (reference sequence). The CDR3 is CAIGTGVYTEAFF. CDR3 nucleotide sequence: TGTGCCATTGGGACAGGGGTTTATACTGAAGCTTTCTTT.

Many counts were recorded for this clonotype. V and J are TRBV5-6 and TRBJ1-3, with a possible D match to TRBD1 (6 bases). CDR1 is SGHDT and CDR2 is YYEEEE in the germline V gene. V was cut by 2 bases and J by 0 bases, with 9 bases left in between. CDR3 length: 15 residues. CDR3 bases: TGTGCCAGCAGCTTCGGACAGTACTCTGGAAACACCATATATTTT. Its protein is CASSFGQYSGNTIYF. Drawing the rest from reference TRBV5-6 and TRBJ1-3, the complete variable domain is DAGVTQSPTHLIKTRGQQVTLRCSPKSGHDTVSWYQQALGQGPQFIFQYYEEEERQRGNFPDRFSGHQFPNYSSELNVNALLLGDSALYLCASSFGQYSGNTIYFGEGSWLTVV.